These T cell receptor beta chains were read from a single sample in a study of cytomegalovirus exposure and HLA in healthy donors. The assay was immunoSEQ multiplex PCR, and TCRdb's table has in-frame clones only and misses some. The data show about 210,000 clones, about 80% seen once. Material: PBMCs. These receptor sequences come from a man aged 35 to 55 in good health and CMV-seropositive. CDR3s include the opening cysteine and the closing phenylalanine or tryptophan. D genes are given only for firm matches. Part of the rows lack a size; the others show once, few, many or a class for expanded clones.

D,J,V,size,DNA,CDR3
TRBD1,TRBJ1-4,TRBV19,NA,TGTGCCAGTAGTAAAGACAGGGGAGGGGAAAAACTGTTTTTT,CASSKDRGGEKLFF
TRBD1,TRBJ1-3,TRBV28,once,TGTGCCAGCAGTTTCCTGACAGGGGCCCGAAACACCATATATTTT,CASSFLTGARNTIYF
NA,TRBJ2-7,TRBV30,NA,TGTGCCTGGAGTATACTCGAGGGCCCCTACGAGCAGTACTTC,CAWSILEGPYEQYF
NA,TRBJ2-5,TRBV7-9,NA,TGTGCCAGCAGCTTAGAAGATAGAGAGACCCAGTACTTC,CASSLEDRETQYF
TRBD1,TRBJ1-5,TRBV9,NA,TGTGCCAGCAGCCCGGGACAGGGGATCTATAGCAATCAGCCCCAGCATTTT,CASSPGQGIYSNQPQHF
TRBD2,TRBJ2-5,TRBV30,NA,TGTGCCTGGAGTGTACGTCGGCTAGCGGGTGGGGGAGGAGAGACCCAGTACTTC,CAWSVRRLAGGGGETQYF
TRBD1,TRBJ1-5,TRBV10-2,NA,TGCGCCAGCAGTCCCCGCCAGGGGGGACAGCCCCAGCATTTT,CASSPRQGGQPQHF
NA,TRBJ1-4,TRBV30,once,TGTGCCTGGAGTGACGGGGGGCAGCGGGAAAAACTGTTTTTT,CAWSDGGQREKLFF
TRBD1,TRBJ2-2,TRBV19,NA,TGTGCCAGTAGGCGACAGGGTAACGGGGAGCTGTTTTTT,CASRRQGNGELFF
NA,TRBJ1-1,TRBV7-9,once,TGTGCCAGCAGGCGGGGGTTGAACACTGAAGCTTTCTTT,CASRRGLNTEAFF
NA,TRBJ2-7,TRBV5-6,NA,TGTGCCAGCAGCCTTTTCCGGGACGGGGGATACGAGCAGTACTTC,CASSLFRDGGYEQYF
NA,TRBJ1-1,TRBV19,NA,TGTGCCAGTAGTATGACAGCACGTGCCGGAGCTTTCTTT,CASSMTARAGAFF
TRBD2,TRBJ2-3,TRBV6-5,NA,TGTGCCAGCAGGCTAGCGGGGAACACAGATACGCAGTATTTT,CASRLAGNTDTQYF
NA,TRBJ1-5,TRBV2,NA,TGTGCCAGCACGGGGGGGGGACGGGAGCCCCAGCATTTT,CASTGGGREPQHF
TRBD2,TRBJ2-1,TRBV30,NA,TGTGCCTGGAGTACCGATTACCGACTAGCGGGAGTCGATGCCAATGAGCAGTTCTTC,CAWSTDYRLAGVDANEQFF
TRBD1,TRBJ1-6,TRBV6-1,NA,TGTGCCAGCAGTGAACGGGACAGGGCACATTCACCCCTCCACTTT,CASSERDRAHSPLHF
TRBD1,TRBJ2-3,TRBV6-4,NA,TGTGCCAGCAGGGCGGGACAGGGGGGCCCAGATACGCAGTATTTT,CASRAGQGGPDTQYF
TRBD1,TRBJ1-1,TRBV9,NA,TGTGCCAGCAGCCTGGGACAGATCCCTGAAGCTTTCTTT,CASSLGQIPEAFF
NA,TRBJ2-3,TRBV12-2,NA,TGTGCAAGTCGCCCTCCGGGACTAGCGTATCTTTACACAGATACGCAGTATTTT,CASRPPGLAYLYTDTQYF
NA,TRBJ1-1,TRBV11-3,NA,TGTGCCAGCAGCTTAGACTCGGTGAACACTGAAGCTTTCTTT,CASSLDSVNTEAFF
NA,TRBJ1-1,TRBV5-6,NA,TGTGCCAGCAGCTTGGTTGAGGGGGGAGGGACTGAAGCTTTCTTT,CASSLVEGGGTEAFF
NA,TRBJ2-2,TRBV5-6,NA,TGTGCCAGCAGCTTGGTTAGTAATACCGGGGAGCTGTTTTTT,CASSLVSNTGELFF
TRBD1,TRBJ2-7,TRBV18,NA,TGTGCCAGCTCACTGGGACAGGGGTCGACCTACGAGCAGTACTTC,CASSLGQGSTYEQYF
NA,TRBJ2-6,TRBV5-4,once,TGTGCCAGCAGCTTGTATTTCTCGGTTAGGGGGGGTGCTGGGGCCAACGTCCTGACTTTC,CASSLYFSVRGGAGANVLTF
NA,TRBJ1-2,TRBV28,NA,TGTGCCAGCAGTTCAGGGATAAACTATGGCTACACCTTC,CASSSGINYGYTF
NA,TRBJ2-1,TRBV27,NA,TGTGCCAGCAGTTTCGGGGGACTCGACAATGAGCAGTTCTTC,CASSFGGLDNEQFF
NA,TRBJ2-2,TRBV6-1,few,TGTGCCAGCAGTGAACCCTACTCGAACACCGGGGAGCTGTTTTTT,CASSEPYSNTGELFF
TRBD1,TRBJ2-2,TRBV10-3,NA,TGTGCCATCAGTGGGGGGACAGATAACACCGGGGAGCTGTTTTTT,CAISGGTDNTGELFF
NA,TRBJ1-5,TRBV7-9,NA,TGTGCCAGCAGCTTAATGGAGAGGCCCCAGCATTTT,CASSLMERPQHF